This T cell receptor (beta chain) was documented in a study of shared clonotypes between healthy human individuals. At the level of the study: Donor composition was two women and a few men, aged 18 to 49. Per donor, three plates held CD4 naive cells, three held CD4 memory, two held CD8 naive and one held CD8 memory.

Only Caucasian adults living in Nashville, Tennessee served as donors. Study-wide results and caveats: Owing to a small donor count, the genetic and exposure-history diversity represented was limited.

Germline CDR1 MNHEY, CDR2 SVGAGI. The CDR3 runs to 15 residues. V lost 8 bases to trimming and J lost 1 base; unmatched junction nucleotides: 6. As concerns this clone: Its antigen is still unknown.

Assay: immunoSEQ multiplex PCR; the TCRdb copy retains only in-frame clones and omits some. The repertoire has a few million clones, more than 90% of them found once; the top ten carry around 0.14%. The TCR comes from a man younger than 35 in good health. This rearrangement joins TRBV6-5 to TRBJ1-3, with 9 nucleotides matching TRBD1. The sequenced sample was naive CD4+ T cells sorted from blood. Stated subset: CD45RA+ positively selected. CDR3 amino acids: CASLRTGDSGNTIYF. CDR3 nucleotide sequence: TGTGCCAGCCTACGGACAGGGGATTCTGGAAACACCATATATTTT.